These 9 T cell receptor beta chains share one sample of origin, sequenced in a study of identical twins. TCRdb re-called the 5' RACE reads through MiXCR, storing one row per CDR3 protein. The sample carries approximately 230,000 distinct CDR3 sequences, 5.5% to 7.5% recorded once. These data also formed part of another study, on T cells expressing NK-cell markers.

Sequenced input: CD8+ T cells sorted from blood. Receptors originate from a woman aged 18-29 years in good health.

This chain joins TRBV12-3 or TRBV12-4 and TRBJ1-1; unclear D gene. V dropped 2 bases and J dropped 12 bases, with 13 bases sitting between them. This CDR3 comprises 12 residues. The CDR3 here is CASSLTARESFF. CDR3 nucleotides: TGTGCCAGCAGTTTAACGGCGCGGGAATCTTTCTTT.

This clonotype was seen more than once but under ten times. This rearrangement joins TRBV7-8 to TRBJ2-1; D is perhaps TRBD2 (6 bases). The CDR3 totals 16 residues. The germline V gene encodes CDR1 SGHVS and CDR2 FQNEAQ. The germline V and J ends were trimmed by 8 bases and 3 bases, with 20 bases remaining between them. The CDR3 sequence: CASVPGVMAGYNEQFF. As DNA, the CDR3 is TGTGCCAGCGTCCCGGGGGTCATGGCTGGCTACAATGAGCAGTTCTTC.

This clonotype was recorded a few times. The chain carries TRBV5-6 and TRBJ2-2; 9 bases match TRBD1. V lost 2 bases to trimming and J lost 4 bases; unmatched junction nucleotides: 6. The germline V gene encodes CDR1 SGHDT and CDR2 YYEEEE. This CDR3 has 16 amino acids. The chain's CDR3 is CASSFGWTGATGELFF. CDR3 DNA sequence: TGTGCCAGCAGCTTCGGTTGGACAGGGGCCACCGGGGAGCTGTTTTTT.

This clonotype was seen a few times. CDR3 coding DNA: TGTGCCAGCAGTTACTCTCCTGTGTCGGATACGCAGTATTTT. Protein product: CASSYSPVSDTQYF. The J gene is TRBJ2-3, the V gene TRBV6-2 or TRBV6-3, with D uncertain. V was cut by 0 bases and J by 6 bases, with 10 bases left in between. The length of the CDR3 is 14 residues. Germline-derived CDR1 and CDR2 are MNHEY and SVGEGT.

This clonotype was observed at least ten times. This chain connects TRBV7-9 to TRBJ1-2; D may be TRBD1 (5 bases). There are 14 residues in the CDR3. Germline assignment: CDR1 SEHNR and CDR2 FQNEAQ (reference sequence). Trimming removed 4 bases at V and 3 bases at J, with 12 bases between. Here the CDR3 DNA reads TGTGCCAGCAGCTCCACCGTGGGGCACTATGGCTACACCTTC. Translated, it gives CASSSTVGHYGYTF.

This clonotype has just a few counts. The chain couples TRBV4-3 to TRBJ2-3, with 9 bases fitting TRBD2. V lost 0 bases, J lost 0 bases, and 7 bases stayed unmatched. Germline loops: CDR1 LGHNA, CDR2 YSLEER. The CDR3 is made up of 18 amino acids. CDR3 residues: CASSQDPTSGSSTDTQYF. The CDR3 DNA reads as TGCGCCAGCAGCCAAGACCCGACTAGCGGATCTAGCACAGATACGCAGTATTTT.

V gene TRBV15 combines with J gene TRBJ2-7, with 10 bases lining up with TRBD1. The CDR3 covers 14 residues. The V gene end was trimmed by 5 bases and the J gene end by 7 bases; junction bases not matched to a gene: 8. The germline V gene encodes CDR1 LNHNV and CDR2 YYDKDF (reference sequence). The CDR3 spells CATSGRQGAGEQYF. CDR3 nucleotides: TGTGCCACCAGCGGTAGACAGGGGGCGGGGGAGCAGTACTTC.

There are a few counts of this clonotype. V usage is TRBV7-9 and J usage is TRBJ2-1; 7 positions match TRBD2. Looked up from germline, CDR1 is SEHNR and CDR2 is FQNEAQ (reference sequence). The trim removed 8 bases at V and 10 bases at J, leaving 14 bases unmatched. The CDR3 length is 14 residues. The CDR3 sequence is CASVGGGGPREQFF. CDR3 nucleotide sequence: TGTGCCAGCGTGGGGGGGGGAGGGCCTCGGGAGCAGTTCTTC.

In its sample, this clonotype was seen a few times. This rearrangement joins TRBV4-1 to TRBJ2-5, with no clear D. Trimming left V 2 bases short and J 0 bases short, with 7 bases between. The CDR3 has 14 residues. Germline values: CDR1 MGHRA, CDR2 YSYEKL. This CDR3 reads CASSQSMYQETQYF. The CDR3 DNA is TGCGCCAGCAGCCAAAGTATGTACCAAGAGACCCAGTACTTC.